The source of this T cell receptor beta chain is a study of technical replicates of blood from a handful of donors. The germline gives CDR1 LGHNA, CDR2 YNFKEQ. V lost 1 base, J lost 5 bases, and 17 bases lay in between. The CDR3 covers 16 residues. The method was immunoSEQ multiplex PCR; TCRdb's version includes in-frame clones alone and lacks a portion of them. The data contain 75,000 to 100,000 clones, 75% to 95% of them singletons. The chain links TRBV4-2 to TRBJ2-5; D possibly corresponds to TRBD2 (7 bases). The TCR originated in a human donor in good health. What was sequenced was T cells isolated from PBMCs. DNA for the CDR3: TGTGCCAGCAGCCAAGGGGGGGGCGCGGCTGGGGAGACCCAGTACTTC. It codes for CASSQGGGAAGETQYF.